A single T cell receptor beta chain is shown here with its context. Combining a sample-barcoded 5' primer with a J-beta primer mix, a second PCR ran for roughly 6 to 12 cycles. Each of the cDNA molecules was tagged by a template-switch adaptor with 12 random nucleotides. TCRdb re-analysed the 5' RACE reads in MiXCR, keeping a single row per CDR3 protein. Among hundreds of thousands of distinct CDR3 sequences listed, 40% to 65% were seen once. The record originates from a study of blood T cells in healthy people across ages. This TCR was recovered from a woman aged 80 or older in good health. The sample taken for sequencing was blood.

CDR3 nucleotide sequence: TGTGCCAGCAGCTCCCTGGACAGGGCGGCTGGAAACACCATATATTTT. This gives the protein CASSSLDRAAGNTIYF. V gene TRBV12-3 or TRBV12-4 combines with J gene TRBJ1-3; 8 bases line up with TRBD1. This CDR3 is 16 amino acids long. Germline trimming cut 6 bases from V and 2 bases from J; bases unmatched to any gene: 9.